Sequencing of this T cell receptor beta chain was carried out in a study of CD8 T cells in Susac syndrome. Findings of the study overall: A handful of Susac-specific public clones appeared in CD8+ TEMRA repertoires, and about 16 in total CD8+ repertoires.

The CDR3 is 13 residues long. V gave up 8 bases and J gave up 6 bases; unmatched junction bases: 6. Germline CDR1 is SEHNR and CDR2 is FQNEAQ (reference sequence). In regard to this clonotype: Its antigen is not known.

Random hexamers were used to reverse transcribe an amount of roughly 0.45 to 1 ug RNA. TCRdb reprocessed the immunoSEQ multiplex PCR reads via MiXCR and lists one record per CDR3 protein. The data show some 58,000 distinct CDR3 sequences, 95% seen once. Sequenced: CD8+ T cells from PBMCs. The TCR originated in a human donor with Susac syndrome. The chain couples TRBV7-9 to TRBJ1-5; TRBD1 matches 8 bases. The chain's CDR3 is CASGQGIVQPQHF. CDR3 bases: TGTGCCAGCGGACAGGGTATTGTTCAGCCCCAGCATTTT.